A selection of T cell receptor beta chains follows, all from one sample in a study of T cells in tumors after PD-1 blockade. Sequenced by immunoSEQ multiplex PCR; TCRdb stores in-frame clones only, minus some. Altogether more than 9,000 clones are present, approximately 70% being singletons, with the ten largest covering under 15%. This sample comprised tumor tissue, obtained after anti-PD-1 treatment. The receptors derive from a human donor with basal cell carcinoma. Both conserved end residues are part of each CDR3. The order of the fields is clone size, D gene, V gene, J gene, CDR3 DNA, CDR3 protein. A D gene is named only where the DNA matches it firmly. Size is stated for part of the rows, as once, few or many counts, or as a class when the clone is expanded.

NA,NA,TRBV5-1,TRBJ1-1,TGCGCCAGCAGCTCCGGGACGGGGATGAACACTGAAGCTTTCTTT,CASSSGTGMNTEAFF
medium-sized,TRBD1,TRBV30,TRBJ1-5,TGTGCCTGGTCGACAGGGGGCGCAGGGCAGCCCCAGCATTTT,CAWSTGGAGQPQHF
NA,NA,TRBV3-1/TRBV3-2,TRBJ2-1,TGTGCCAGCAGCCAAGGAATAGGGAATGAGCAGTTCTTC,CASSQGIGNEQFF
once,NA,TRBV29-1,TRBJ1-2,TGCAGCGTTGAACGGCAGACCTCTAACTATGGCTACACCTTC,CSVERQTSNYGYTF
NA,NA,TRBV7-2,TRBJ2-7,TGTGCCAGCAGCTCAGCCAGGGGTCGAGAGCAGTACTTC,CASSSARGREQYF
NA,TRBD1,TRBV30,TRBJ1-3,TGTGCCTGGAGCGGGGACAGGCACTACTCTGGAAACACCATATATTTT,CAWSGDRHYSGNTIYF
NA,NA,TRBV18,TRBJ2-6,TGTGCCAGCTCACCTTCGACGGATTCCTACTCTGGGGCCAACGTCCTGACTTTC,CASSPSTDSYSGANVLTF
medium-sized,NA,TRBV5-1,TRBJ1-4,TGCGCCAGCAGCTCAACGACACTCCTGGAAAAACTGTTTTTT,CASSSTTLLEKLFF
NA,NA,TRBV19,TRBJ1-2,TGTGCCAGTAGTATCCCTATCCCCTTTTCAGTCCGGGGCTACACCTTC,CASSIPIPFSVRGYTF
NA,NA,TRBV5-4,TRBJ2-7,TGTGCCAGCAGCTTGGACCAGGGAAGCTACGAGCAGTACTTC,CASSLDQGSYEQYF
few,TRBD2,TRBV27,TRBJ2-7,TGTGCCAGCAGTTTCGAAACTAGCGGGAGCTACGAGCAGTACTTC,CASSFETSGSYEQYF
NA,TRBD2,TRBV12-5,TRBJ2-3,TGTGCTAGTGGAGATAGCGGGAGAGTCACAGATACGCAGTATTTT,CASGDSGRVTDTQYF
NA,NA,TRBV27,TRBJ2-7,TGTGCCAGCAGACCGGCGGGGGCAGGTGGTAGTCACGAGCAGTACTTC,CASRPAGAGGSHEQYF
NA,TRBD2,TRBV24-1,TRBJ2-3,TGTGCCACCAGTGATCCCGGGACTAGCGGGAGCGCAGATACGCAGTATTTT,CATSDPGTSGSADTQYF
NA,TRBD1,TRBV4-3,TRBJ1-2,TGCGCCAGCAGCCAAGCCACTGGACAGGGGGGTCATGGCTACACCTTC,CASSQATGQGGHGYTF
NA,TRBD1,TRBV7-2,TRBJ1-2,TGTGCCAGCAGCTTTACAGGGGAGTGGGGCTACACCTTC,CASSFTGEWGYTF
NA,TRBD1,TRBV29-1,TRBJ2-1,TGCAGCGTTGAACCCTGGACAGGGGCGAACTACAATGAGCAGTTCTTC,CSVEPWTGANYNEQFF
few,NA,TRBV7-2,TRBJ2-3,TGTGCCAGCAGCCCGATAACTAGTTCCGATACGCAGTATTTT,CASSPITSSDTQYF
few,TRBD1,TRBV29-1,TRBJ2-3,TGCAGCGTGATCACAGGGGCCGATACGCAGTATTTT,CSVITGADTQYF
medium-sized,NA,TRBV11-1,TRBJ2-2,TGTGCCAGCAGCTTGAGGGCCACCGGGGAGCTGTTTTTT,CASSLRATGELFF
once,TRBD2,TRBV6-2/TRBV6-3,TRBJ2-1,TGTGCCAGCAGTTACGGACTAGCGGCCTACAATGAGCAGTTCTTC,CASSYGLAAYNEQFF
NA,NA,TRBV7-2,TRBJ2-5,TGTGCCAGCAGCTCGGACCTTCTAGGGACCCAGTACTTC,CASSSDLLGTQYF
NA,NA,TRBV7-3,TRBJ2-2,TGTGCCAGCAGCTTAACGGTGGCCGGGGAGCTGTTTTTT,CASSLTVAGELFF
NA,NA,TRBV29-1,TRBJ2-7,TGCAGCGTCTTGAGCTCCTACGAGCAGTACTTC,CSVLSSYEQYF
NA,TRBD2,TRBV6-2/TRBV6-3,TRBJ2-1,TGTGCCAGCAGTTACACCTCTAGCGGGTTCGCCTACAATGAGCAGTTCTTC,CASSYTSSGFAYNEQFF
few,NA,TRBV21-1,TRBJ1-6,TGTGCCAGCAAGGGCCGGACACAGGGGAATTCACCCCTCCACTTT,CASKGRTQGNSPLHF
NA,TRBD2,TRBV5-4,TRBJ2-5,TGTGCCAGCAGCTTGGAGCGGGGGTACCAAGAGACCCAGTACTTC,CASSLERGYQETQYF